A single sample gave rise to the 2 T cell receptor beta chains below, sequenced in a study of technical replicates of blood from a few donors. Sequencing was performed with immunoSEQ multiplex PCR; in TCRdb, only in-frame clones are kept and a portion is missing. The sample has under 70,000 clones; about 86% are singletons. The sequenced sample consisted of PBMCs. The receptors stem from a human donor in good health. Some clones in this sample may be carry-over from other donors' samples.

The genes are TRBV27 and TRBJ2-5; 10 bases are shared with TRBD2. The length of the CDR3 is 14 residues. Germline CDR1 and CDR2: MNHEY and SMNVEV (reference sequence). V was pared by 4 bases and J by 4 bases, with 3 bases of the junction left unmatched. The CDR3 spells CASSSRTSGETQYF. The DNA of the CDR3 is TGTGCCAGCAGTTCCCGGACTAGCGGAGAGACCCAGTACTTC.

The V gene is TRBV4-3, the J gene TRBJ2-3; 7 bases align to TRBD2. In germline, CDR1 is LGHNA, CDR2 YSLEER. The V segment lost 6 bases and the J segment 0 bases; nucleotides outside the gene matches: 6. CDR3 size: 15 residues. CDR3 bases: TGCGCCAGCAGTAACGAGCGGGGTAGCACAGATACGCAGTATTTT. This sequence encodes CASSNERGSTDTQYF.